Following are 18 T cell receptor beta chains from one sample sequenced in a study of identical twins. TCRdb recomputed calls from the 5' RACE reads with MiXCR, one row per CDR3 protein. The data hold hundreds of thousands of distinct CDR3 sequences, with 18% observed a single time. The data also belong to a second study, concerning T cells expressing NK-cell markers.

Sequencing input: PBMCs. The receptor set was obtained from a woman aged 18-29 years in good health.

This clonotype was observed a handful of times. Mismatch with germline at one junction end may stem from a read error. The chain couples TRBV4-2 to TRBJ2-3; 16 nucleotides agree with TRBD2. This CDR3 comprises 16 residues. Looked up from germline, CDR1 is LGHNA and CDR2 is YNFKEQ. The DNA of the CDR3 is TGTGCCAGCACCCAAGGGACTAGCGGGGGGGCAGATACGCAGTATTTT. It encodes CASTQGTSGGADTQYF.

V is TRBV10-3 and J is TRBJ2-7; D gene unclear. Trimming took 4 bases from V and 1 from J, leaving 8 bases between them. Looked up from germline, CDR1 is ENHRY and CDR2 is SYGVKD. The CDR3 runs 13 residues. The CDR3 is CAISAVRSYEQYF. CDR3 coding DNA: TGTGCCATCAGTGCCGTACGGTCCTACGAGCAGTACTTC.

The chain is built from TRBV3-1 and TRBJ2-1; possibly TRBD2 for D (7 bases). V dropped 4 bases and J dropped 7 bases, with 17 bases sitting between them. This CDR3 region has 15 residues. The germline V gene encodes CDR1 LGHDT and CDR2 YNNKEL (reference sequence). CDR3 sequence reads: CASSRAGHLRNEQFF. Here the CDR3 DNA reads TGTGCCAGCAGCCGAGCGGGACATCTTCGGAATGAGCAGTTCTTC.

The chain uses TRBV30 and TRBJ1-6; no clear D. Trimming cost V 2 bases and J 8 bases, with 16 bases left between them. CDR3 length equals 15 residues. Germline assignment: CDR1 GTSNPN and CDR2 SVGIG (reference sequence). The CDR3 spells CAWSLFGSFDSPLHF. The CDR3 DNA follows: TGTGCCTGGAGTCTTTTTGGGTCTTTCGATTCACCCCTCCACTTT.

This clonotype was counted a few times. The chain combines TRBV25-1 with TRBJ1-3; D is uncertain. This CDR3 comprises 11 residues. Per germline, CDR1 MGHDK and CDR2 SYGVNS. The V end lost 6 bases, the J end lost 6 bases, and 6 bases lay between the germline ends. The CDR3 loop reads CASSSLNTIYF. As DNA, the CDR3 is TGTGCCAGCAGCTCTCTAAACACCATATATTTT.

This chain joins TRBV5-1 and TRBJ2-1; D tentatively fits TRBD1 or TRBD2 (5 bases each). The CDR3 consists of 11 residues. Germline CDR1 SGHRS, CDR2 YFSETQ. Trimming cost V 3 bases and J 10 bases, with 8 bases left between them. CDR3 in DNA: TGCGCCAGCAGCTCATGGGGGGAGCAGTTCTTC. Encoded protein: CASSSWGEQFF.

This clonotype has more than one count but fewer than ten. J is TRBJ1-4 and V is TRBV15; TRBD1 might be the D (5 bases). CDR3 length: 15 residues. V lost 5 bases and J lost 7, with 17 bases in between. CDR1 LNHNV and CDR2 YYDKDF come from the germline V gene (reference sequence). CDR3 bases: TGTGCCACCAGCGGGAATTGGGGGGGTTCTGAAAAACTGTTTTTT. Protein: CATSGNWGGSEKLFF.

This clonotype was counted only a few times. This chain connects TRBV7-9 to TRBJ1-4; D unclear. Trimming shortened V by 4 bases and J by 4 bases, and 13 bases separated the two germline ends. The CDR3 totals 15 residues. CDR1 is SEHNR and CDR2 is FQNEAQ in the germline V gene (reference sequence). CDR3: CASSSEADLNEKLFF. The CDR3 DNA sequence: TGTGCCAGCAGCTCTGAGGCTGATCTTAATGAAAAACTGTTTTTT.

The chain recombines TRBV2 with TRBJ2-3; D is uncertain. The CDR3 contains 13 residues. Per germline, CDR1 SNHLY and CDR2 FYNNEI. The germline V and J ends were trimmed by 5 bases and 11 bases, with 17 bases remaining between them. The CDR3, as DNA: TGTGCCAGCAGTTACGACCCAGCCTGGGAGCAGTATTTT. It encodes CASSYDPAWEQYF. Full variable domain (remainder filled in from reference TRBV2 and TRBJ2-3): EPEVTQTPSHQVTQMGQEVILRCVPISNHLYFYWYRQILGQKVEFLVSFYNNEISEKSEIFDDQFSVERPDGSNFTLKIRSTKLEDSAMYFCASSYDPAWEQYFGPGTRLTVL.

This clonotype was seen more than once but under ten times. The V call is TRBV4-3, the J call TRBJ2-3; 7 nucleotides agree with TRBD2. The CDR3 spans 15 residues. V shed 1 base and J 5 bases; nucleotides not matched to a gene: 6. Looked up from germline, CDR1 is LGHNA and CDR2 is YSLEER. This CDR3 reads CASSQGGGRGDTQYF. The DNA for the CDR3 is TGCGCCAGCAGCCAAGGAGGTGGGAGGGGAGATACGCAGTATTTT.

This rearrangement joins TRBV20-1 to TRBJ2-3, with 10 bases lining up with TRBD1. The germline V gene encodes CDR1 DFQATT and CDR2 SNEGSKA (reference sequence). V gave up 3 bases and J gave up 4 bases; unmatched junction bases: 7. CDR3 size: 15 residues. CDR3 region: CSASPGTGASDTQYF. CDR3 in DNA: TGCAGTGCTAGTCCCGGGACAGGGGCTTCAGATACGCAGTATTTT.

The chain couples TRBV20-1 to TRBJ1-2; possible D gene TRBD1, 6 bases. V dropped 6 bases and J dropped 4 bases, with 15 bases sitting between them. The germline V gene has CDR1 DFQATT and CDR2 SNEGSKA (reference sequence). The CDR3 consists of 13 residues. CDR3 loop: CSARGGAVYGYTF. The CDR3, as DNA: TGCAGTGCCCGTGGGGGGGCAGTCTATGGCTACACCTTC.

The chain couples TRBV5-1 to TRBJ2-3; 7 positions match TRBD2. The CDR3 consists of 13 residues. The J segment lost 1 base and the V segment lost 6 bases, leaving 2 bases of the junction unmatched. Germline CDR1 is SGHRS and CDR2 is YFSETQ. The CDR3 here is CASTTSGTDTQYF. The CDR3 region has the DNA TGCGCCAGCACCACTAGCGGCACAGATACGCAGTATTTT. Full variable domain (rest looked up from reference TRBV5-1 and TRBJ2-3): KAGVTQTPRYLIKTRGQQVTLSCSPISGHRSVSWYQQTPGQGLQFLFEYFSETQRNKGNFPGRFSGRQFSNSRSEMNVSTLELGDSALYLCASTTSGTDTQYFGPGTRLTVL.

This sequence joins TRBV10-2 and TRBJ2-5; D gene unclear. Germline CDR1 WSHSY, CDR2 SAAADI. V lost 4 bases to trimming and J lost 4 bases, with 7 bases between them. This CDR3 region has 12 residues. The CDR3 nucleotides are TGCGCCAGCAGTGCGGCACGAGAGACCCAGTACTTC. Its protein is CASSAARETQYF.

The rearrangement joins TRBV20-1 to TRBJ2-6; no definite D call. This CDR3 region has 14 residues. The V gene lost 0 bases and the J gene lost 4 bases, with 7 bases spanning the gap. CDR1 and CDR2 from the germline V gene are DFQATT and SNEGSKA (reference sequence). DNA of the CDR3: TGCAGTGCTAGAGATAAGTCCGGGGCCAACGTCCTGACTTTC. Amino acid sequence: CSARDKSGANVLTF.

This clonotype was counted at least ten times. This sequence joins TRBV6-2 or TRBV6-3 and TRBJ1-5; TRBD1 matches 7 bases. With 6 bases clipped from V and 5 bases from J, the junction kept 4 bases outside the gene matches. In germline, CDR1 is MNHEY, CDR2 SVGEGT. The CDR3 length is 13 residues. CDR3 sequence reads: CASSSDRDQPQHF. For the CDR3, the DNA is TGTGCCAGCAGCTCAGACAGGGATCAGCCCCAGCATTTT.

CDR3 DNA sequence: TGTGCCAGCAGTTTTAAAAGGCTAGCGGGAGTAAGGCAAGAGACCCAGTACTTC. Protein product: CASSFKRLAGVRQETQYF. The rearrangement uses TRBV27 and TRBJ2-5; 10 bases are shared with TRBD2. This CDR3 has 18 residues. V lost 3 bases, J lost 2 bases, and 12 bases stayed unmatched. Germline V gene sequence: CDR1 MNHEY, CDR2 SMNVEV (reference sequence).

This clonotype was counted a few times. V usage is TRBV12-3 or TRBV12-4 and J usage is TRBJ2-7; D unresolved. V gave up 7 bases and J gave up 4 bases, with 11 bases separating them. The CDR3 is 12 amino acids. The CDR3 here is CASTSWGYEQYF. The CDR3 DNA reads as TGTGCCAGCACCTCGTGGGGTTACGAGCAGTACTTC.